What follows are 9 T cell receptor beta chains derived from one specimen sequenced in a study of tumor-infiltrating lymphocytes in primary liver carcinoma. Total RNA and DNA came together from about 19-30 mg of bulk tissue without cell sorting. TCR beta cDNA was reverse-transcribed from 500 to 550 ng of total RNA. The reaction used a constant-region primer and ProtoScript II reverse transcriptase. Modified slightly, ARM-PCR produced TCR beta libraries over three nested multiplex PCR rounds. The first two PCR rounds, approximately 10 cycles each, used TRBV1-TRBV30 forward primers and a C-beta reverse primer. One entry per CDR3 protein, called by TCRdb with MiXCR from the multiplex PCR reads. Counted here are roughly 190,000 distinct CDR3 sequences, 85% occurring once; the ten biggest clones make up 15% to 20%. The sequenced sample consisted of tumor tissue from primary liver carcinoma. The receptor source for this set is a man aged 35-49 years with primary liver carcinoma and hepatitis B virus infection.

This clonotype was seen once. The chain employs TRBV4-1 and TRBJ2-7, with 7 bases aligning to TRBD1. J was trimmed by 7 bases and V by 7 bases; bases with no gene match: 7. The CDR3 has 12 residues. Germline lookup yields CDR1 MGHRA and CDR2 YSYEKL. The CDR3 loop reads CASNGTGEEQYF. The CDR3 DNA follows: TGCGCCAGCAACGGTACAGGGGAAGAGCAGTACTTC.

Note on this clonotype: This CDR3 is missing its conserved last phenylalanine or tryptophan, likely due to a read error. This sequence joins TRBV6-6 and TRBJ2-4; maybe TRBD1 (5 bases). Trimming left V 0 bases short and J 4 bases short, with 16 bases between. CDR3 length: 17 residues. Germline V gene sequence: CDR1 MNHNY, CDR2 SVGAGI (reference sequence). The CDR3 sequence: CASSYSTSGIAKNIQYL. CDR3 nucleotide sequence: TGTGCCAGCAGTTACTCGACGTCAGGGATAGCAAAAAACATTCAGTACTTG.

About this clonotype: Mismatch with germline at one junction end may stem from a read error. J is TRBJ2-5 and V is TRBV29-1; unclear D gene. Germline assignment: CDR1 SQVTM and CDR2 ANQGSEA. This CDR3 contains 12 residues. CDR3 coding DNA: TGCAGCGGTATTTACGGTGGAGAGATCCAGTACTTC. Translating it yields CSGIYGGEIQYF.

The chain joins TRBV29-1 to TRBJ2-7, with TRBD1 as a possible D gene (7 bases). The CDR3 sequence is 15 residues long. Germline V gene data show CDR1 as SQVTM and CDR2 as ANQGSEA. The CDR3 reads CNIKEGAVQGVEQYF. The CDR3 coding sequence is TGCAACATTAAGGAGGGAGCGGTTCAGGGGGTCGAGCAGTACTTC.

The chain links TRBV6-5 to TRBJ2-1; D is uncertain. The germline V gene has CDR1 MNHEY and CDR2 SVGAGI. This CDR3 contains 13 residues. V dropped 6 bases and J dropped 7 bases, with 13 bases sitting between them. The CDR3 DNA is TGTGCCAGCAGATACGCCATATTAAATGAGCAGTTCTTC. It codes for CASRYAILNEQFF.

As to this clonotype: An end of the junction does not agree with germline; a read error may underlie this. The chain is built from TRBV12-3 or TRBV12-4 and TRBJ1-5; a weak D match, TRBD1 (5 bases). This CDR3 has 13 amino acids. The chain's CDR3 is CASSSGMGRPHHF. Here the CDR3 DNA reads TGTGCCAGCAGTTCAGGGATGGGACGGCCCCATCATTTT.

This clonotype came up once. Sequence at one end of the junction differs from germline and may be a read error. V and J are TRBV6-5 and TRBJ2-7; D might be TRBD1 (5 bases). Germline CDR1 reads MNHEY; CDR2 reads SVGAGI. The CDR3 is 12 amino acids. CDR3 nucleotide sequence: TGTGTCAGCAGATCCTCAGGGTACGAGCAGTACTTC. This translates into CVSRSSGYEQYF.

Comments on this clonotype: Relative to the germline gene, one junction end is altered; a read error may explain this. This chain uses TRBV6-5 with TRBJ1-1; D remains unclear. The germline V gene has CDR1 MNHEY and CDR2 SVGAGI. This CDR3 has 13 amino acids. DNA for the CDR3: TGTGCCAGCAATTCCTCAATAAACACTGAAACTTTCTTC. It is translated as CASNSSINTETFF.

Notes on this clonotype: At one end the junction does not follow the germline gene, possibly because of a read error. This CDR3 is CVSSLYGVNVLTF. The CDR3 DNA reads TGTGTCAGCAGTCTTTACGGGGTCAACGTCCTGACTTTC. The gene calls are TRBV5-6 and TRBJ2-6; possibly TRBD2 for D (5 bases). The CDR3 extends over 13 amino acids. Germline CDR1 is SGHDT and CDR2 is YYEEEE.